Shown below are 22 T cell receptor beta chains from a single sample sequenced in a study of cytomegalovirus exposure and HLA in healthy donors. The PCR had 60 Vbeta and 13 Jbeta primers. Sequencing was performed with immunoSEQ multiplex PCR; in TCRdb, only in-frame clones are kept and a portion is missing. The top ten clones hold 4.8% of a sample with about 130,000 clones, approximately 70% of them seen once. The sample taken for sequencing was PBMCs. The origin of the receptors is a man between 60 and 70 years old in good health and CMV-seropositive.

CDR3 sequence: CSVEWGRDYGYTF. Here the CDR3 DNA reads TGCAGCGTTGAATGGGGGCGCGACTATGGCTACACCTTC. The chain has TRBV29-1 and TRBJ1-2, with D possibly matching TRBD1 (6 bases). The CDR3 consists of 13 residues. Germline CDR1 SQVTM, CDR2 ANQGSEA. V lost 2 bases, J lost 3 bases, and 10 bases lay in between. Supplemented by reference TRBV29-1 and TRBJ1-2, the full variable domain reads SAVISQKPSRDICQRGTSLTIQCQVDSQVTMMFWYRQQPGQSLTLIATANQGSEATYESGFVIDKFPISRPNLTFSTLTVSNMSPEDSSIYLCSVEWGRDYGYTFGSGTRLTVV.

The chain uses TRBV5-1 and TRBJ2-3, with no clear D. This CDR3 has 15 amino acids. Germline V gene lookup returns CDR1 SGHRS and CDR2 YFSETQ. With 0 bases removed from V and 0 bases from J, the gap between germline ends came to 8 bases. DNA for the CDR3: TGCGCCAGCAGCTTGGATCCCTCGAGCACAGATACGCAGTATTTT. It yields the protein CASSLDPSSTDTQYF.

The V call is TRBV6-1, the J call TRBJ2-5, with 7 bases fitting TRBD1. Per germline, CDR1 MNHNS and CDR2 SASEGT. V lost 6 bases and J lost 5; bases outside the gene matches: 12. This CDR3 spans 15 amino acids. The DNA for the CDR3 is TGTGCCAGCAGCTACCATGATACAGGGGCCGAGACCCAGTACTTC. It yields the protein CASSYHDTGAETQYF.

This sequence joins TRBV5-4 and TRBJ1-2; possible D gene TRBD1, 5 bases. The CDR3 is 14 residues long. Germline values: CDR1 SGHNT, CDR2 YYREEE (reference sequence). The V and J ends lost 0 bases and 10 bases respectively, with 16 bases between them. DNA of the CDR3: TGTGCCAGCAGCTTGGTGGGCAGGGTTAACGACTACACCTTC. Translation: CASSLVGRVNDYTF.

The chain has TRBV28 and TRBJ2-7, with no clear D. The V gene's germline CDR1 is MDHEN and CDR2 SYDVKM. This CDR3 region has 12 residues. Between the trimmed V and J ends, which lost 4 bases and 7 bases, there was a span of 11 bases. The CDR3 reads CASSSGPEEQYF. Written as DNA, the CDR3 is TGTGCCAGCAGTTCCGGCCCGGAGGAGCAGTACTTC.

This clone was counted once. CDR3 in DNA: TGTGCCAGTCGGACAGGGGGCGCAGATAATGAAAAACTGTTTTTT. Its translation: CASRTGGADNEKLFF. The chain recombines TRBV2 with TRBJ1-4; 11 bases match TRBD1. Germline CDR1 and CDR2: SNHLY and FYNNEI. V lost 9 bases to trimming and J lost 4 bases; unmatched junction nucleotides: 7. CDR3 size: 15 residues.

DNA of the CDR3: TGTGCCAGCAGCCAAGACCCCAGCGGGGCCAACAATGAGCAGTTCTTC. Protein: CASSQDPSGANNEQFF. The chain combines TRBV4-2 with TRBJ2-1, with 7 bases lining up with TRBD2. Germline loops: CDR1 LGHNA, CDR2 YNFKEQ. The CDR3 consists of 16 residues. The ends lost 0 bases at V and 5 bases at J; junction bases unmatched: 7.

This rearrangement joins TRBV6-5 to TRBJ1-2, with TRBD1 identical over 9 bases. The CDR3 is 16 amino acids. The V and J ends lost 1 base and 4 bases, in that order; junction bases with no gene match: 7. Germline CDR1 and CDR2: MNHEY and SVGAGI. CDR3 protein: CASSYYRQGDGYGYTF. In DNA form, the CDR3 reads TGTGCCAGCAGTTACTACCGACAGGGGGACGGCTATGGCTACACCTTC.

The chain carries TRBV5-1 and TRBJ2-2; D unclear. Deletions cut 0 bases from V and 8 bases from J, with 8 bases between. The CDR3 consists of 13 residues. CDR1 SGHRS and CDR2 YFSETQ come from the germline V gene. The CDR3 region is CASSLGVTGELFF. As DNA, the CDR3 is TGCGCCAGCAGCTTGGGGGTGACTGGGGAGCTGTTTTTT.

This chain connects TRBV28 to TRBJ1-2; D gene ambiguous. The CDR3 has 12 amino acids. Germline V gives CDR1 MDHEN, CDR2 SYDVKM. Trimming shortened V by 7 bases and J by 8 bases, and 14 bases separated the two germline ends. The CDR3 nucleotides are TGTGCCAGCACCCTTATGGGCGGGGGCTACACCTTC. Protein: CASTLMGGGYTF.

This clone was counted between two and nine times. The CDR3: CASSEYRDTGAAFF. CDR3 DNA: TGTGCCAGCAGTGAGTACCGGGACACGGGTGCGGCTTTCTTT. This chain uses TRBV2 with TRBJ1-1; a weak D match, TRBD1 (6 bases). Germline V gene data show CDR1 as SNHLY and CDR2 as FYNNEI. This CDR3 has 14 residues. Deletions cut 3 bases from V and 11 bases from J, with 19 bases between.

The chain uses TRBV28 and TRBJ2-7, with 8 bases identical to TRBD1. The germline V gene encodes CDR1 MDHEN and CDR2 SYDVKM. This CDR3 comprises 16 residues. V shed 7 bases, J shed 3 bases, and the junction held 14 bases outside the gene matches. CDR3 region: CASTPPAGRGLYEQYF. Written as DNA, the CDR3 is TGTGCCAGCACCCCTCCTGCAGGCAGGGGGCTCTACGAGCAGTACTTC.

This chain uses TRBV28 with TRBJ2-5; 7 nucleotides line up with TRBD1. The ends lost 6 bases at V and 4 bases at J; junction bases unmatched: 8. Germline CDR1 reads MDHEN; CDR2 reads SYDVKM. The CDR3 has 14 residues. The CDR3 coding sequence is TGTGCCAGCAGAATAACAGGGGCGCGAGAGACCCAGTACTTC. This codes for CASRITGARETQYF.

The chain links TRBV6-1 to TRBJ1-1; 11 nucleotides line up with TRBD1. The CDR3 totals 16 residues. V was clipped by 4 bases and J by 5 bases; unmatched bases: 9. Germline loops: CDR1 MNHNS, CDR2 SASEGT. DNA of the CDR3: TGTGCCAGCAGTGTTTTCGGACAGGGGGCGAATACTGAAGCTTTCTTT. This translates into CASSVFGQGANTEAFF.

DNA of the CDR3: TGTGCCATCAGTTTAAACGACAGGGGTATATATGGCTACACCTTC. It yields the protein CAISLNDRGIYGYTF. The chain recombines TRBV10-3 with TRBJ1-2, with TRBD1 matching 8 bases. J lost 5 bases, V lost 5 bases, and 10 bases had no gene match. This CDR3 is 15 amino acids long. CDR1 is ENHRY, CDR2 SYGVKD, per germline.

The chain is built from TRBV30 and TRBJ1-6; the match to TRBD1 covers 8 bases. CDR1 is GTSNPN and CDR2 is SVGIG in the germline V gene (reference sequence). This CDR3 has 14 residues. The junction had 8 bases not matched to a gene; V was cut back by 0 bases and J by 13 bases. The CDR3 sequence: CAWSVGGQVVPLHF. CDR3 DNA sequence: TGTGCCTGGAGTGTCGGGGGACAGGTTGTCCCCCTCCACTTT.

A few counts support this clone. The rearrangement uses TRBV5-1 and TRBJ2-5; maybe TRBD2 (5 bases). The CDR3 has 13 residues. The germline V and J ends were trimmed by 4 bases and 7 bases, with 14 bases remaining between them. Germline V lookup: CDR1 SGHRS, CDR2 YFSETQ. The CDR3 here is CASSDPSRGTQYF. For the CDR3, the DNA is TGCGCCAGCAGCGACCCCTCCCGGGGGACCCAGTACTTC.

The chain combines TRBV28 with TRBJ1-2; D gene unclear. Trimming removed 6 bases at V and 5 bases at J, with 16 bases between. The CDR3 has 14 amino acids. The V gene's germline CDR1 is MDHEN and CDR2 SYDVKM. The CDR3, as DNA: TGTGCCAGCAGGAGACGTGGGCCCAGATATGGCTACACCTTC. Protein sequence: CASRRRGPRYGYTF.

CDR3 DNA sequence: TGTGCCAGCAGCGCCAGGGTAGGGTCCCCGACGCAGTATTTT. This codes for CASSARVGSPTQYF. This sequence joins TRBV6-6 and TRBJ2-3; weak D call: TRBD1 (5 bases). V was cut by 6 bases and J by 9 bases, with 19 bases left in between. The CDR3 extends over 14 amino acids. Germline lookup yields CDR1 MNHNY and CDR2 SVGAGI (reference sequence).

This clone was picked up a small number of times. V and J are TRBV7-6 and TRBJ2-5; possible D gene TRBD2, 6 bases. V shed 5 bases and J shed 1 base, with 11 bases lying between them. In germline, CDR1 is SGHVS, CDR2 FNYEAQ. The CDR3 is 14 residues long. In DNA, the CDR3 is TGTGCCAGCAGCGGGGGGACTTCCCAAGAGACCCAGTACTTC. Amino acid sequence: CASSGGTSQETQYF.

This chain joins TRBV19 and TRBJ1-1; D unresolved. Per germline, CDR1 LNHDA and CDR2 SQIVND (reference sequence). V lost 5 bases and J 3 bases, leaving 13 bases between the germline ends. CDR3 length: 14 amino acids. CDR3 DNA: TGTGCCAGTAGTGCCTGGGAGGAGCACACTGAAGCTTTCTTT. Its protein product is CASSAWEEHTEAFF.

The V gene is TRBV29-1, the J gene TRBJ2-2, with D perhaps TRBD2 (6 bases). Germline CDR1 is SQVTM and CDR2 is ANQGSEA. Trimming removed 6 bases at V and 0 bases at J, with 14 bases between. This CDR3 region has 15 residues. CDR3 sequence (DNA): TGCAGCGTGGGAGGCCCGAGCGCGAACACCGGGGAGCTGTTTTTT. The encoded protein is CSVGGPSANTGELFF.